This passage covers 22 T cell receptor beta chains from one sample sequenced in a study of T cell repertoires and HLA-DP antigens. Antigen specificity for these receptors is unknown. Produced via immunoSEQ multiplex PCR; TCRdb's table is partial and in-frame only. Of over 60,000 clones detected, 80% appear once; the ten largest clones hold more than 1.5%. Material for sequencing was CD4+ T cells from PBMCs. Receptors were obtained from a man between 60 and 75 years old in good health and CMV-seronegative.

The CDR3 region is CASSLNQGQSPLHF. The CDR3 bases are TGTGCCAGCAGCTTAAATCAGGGACAGTCCCCCCTCCACTTT. The chain has TRBV7-9 and TRBJ1-6, with TRBD1 matching 7 bases. Trimming cost V 2 bases and J 13 bases; bases outside gene matches: 8. The CDR3 totals 14 residues. Per the germline V gene, CDR1 is SEHNR and CDR2 is FQNEAQ (reference sequence).

The chain carries TRBV19 and TRBJ2-2; TRBD2 aligns across 9 bases. V trimming: 2 bases; J trimming: 2 bases; junction bases outside the gene matches: 6. The CDR3 is 17 amino acids. From germline, CDR1 is LNHDA and CDR2 SQIVND (reference sequence). The chain's CDR3 is CASSILAGALNTGELFF. DNA for the CDR3: TGTGCCAGTAGTATATTAGCGGGGGCCCTAAACACCGGGGAGCTGTTTTTT.

There are a few counts of this clone. This sequence joins TRBV6-5 and TRBJ2-7; 7 nucleotides agree with TRBD1. The junction had 4 bases not matched to a gene; V was cut back by 5 bases and J by 0 bases. Germline CDR1 is MNHEY and CDR2 is SVGAGI. This CDR3 is built from 14 residues. CDR3 sequence reads: CASSRDSASYEQYF. The CDR3 coding sequence is TGTGCCAGCAGTCGGGACAGTGCCTCCTACGAGCAGTACTTC.

The chain carries TRBV30 and TRBJ2-5; the match to TRBD2 covers 7 bases. Germline CDR1 GTSNPN, CDR2 SVGIG (reference sequence). Trimming at V came to 4 bases and at J to 0 bases, leaving 5 bases not matched to a gene. The CDR3 has 14 amino acids. The CDR3: CAWTGLGNQETQYF. CDR3 bases: TGTGCCTGGACCGGACTAGGTAACCAAGAGACCCAGTACTTC.

This clone has more than one count but fewer than ten. V is TRBV7-8 and J is TRBJ1-5; tentative D call: TRBD1 (5 bases). Trimming removed 5 bases from V and 9 bases from J, with 17 bases in between. The CDR3 is 14 residues long. Germline CDR1 and CDR2: SGHVS and FQNEAQ. CDR3 nucleotide sequence: TGTGCCAGCAGCCCCAGTGGGGGACCCTGGCCCCAGCATTTT. Translated, it gives CASSPSGGPWPQHF.

Written as DNA, the CDR3 is TGTGCCAGCAGCCAAGAACCCGGCCGGGGATTCACAGATACGCAGTATTTT. Translating it yields CASSQEPGRGFTDTQYF. The J gene is TRBJ2-3, the V gene TRBV4-2; the D gene is possibly TRBD2 (5 bases). V gave up 0 bases and J gave up 2 bases, with 15 bases separating them. CDR1 and CDR2 (germline): LGHNA, YNFKEQ. CDR3 size: 17 residues.

V is TRBV7-8 and J is TRBJ1-4; D possibly corresponds to TRBD1 (5 bases). This CDR3 has 14 residues. Germline V CDR1 and CDR2: SGHVS, FQNEAQ. Between the trimmed V and J ends, which lost 3 bases and 16 bases, there was a span of 21 bases. The CDR3 sequence is CASSLLPRDGRPFF. The CDR3 DNA reads TGTGCCAGCAGCTTGCTTCCCCGGGACGGCCGTCCGTTTTTT.

V usage is TRBV9 and J usage is TRBJ2-7; 7 bases match TRBD2. The germline gives CDR1 SGDLS, CDR2 YYNGEE. The CDR3 runs to 13 residues. Trimming took 4 bases from V and 7 from J; bases not matched to a gene: 8. The chain's CDR3 is CASSLGSGREQYF. CDR3 DNA: TGTGCCAGCAGCTTAGGTTCCGGGAGGGAGCAGTACTTC.

The chain recombines TRBV6-1 with TRBJ1-1; 8 bases fit TRBD1. The CDR3 length is 14 residues. V lost 6 bases to trimming and J lost 3 bases; unmatched junction nucleotides: 6. Germline values: CDR1 MNHNS, CDR2 SASEGT. In DNA, the CDR3 is TGTGCCAGCAGATCGGACAGGGAGTACACTGAAGCTTTCTTT. Encoded protein: CASRSDREYTEAFF.

The J gene is TRBJ2-1, the V gene TRBV7-7; D is perhaps TRBD1 (5 bases). This CDR3 region has 13 residues. V lost 5 bases to trimming and J lost 8 bases, with 13 bases between them. The germline V gene encodes CDR1 SSHAT and CDR2 FNYEAQ (reference sequence). CDR3 sequence reads: CASSQGAFDEQFF. In DNA form, the CDR3 reads TGTGCCAGCAGCCAAGGGGCCTTTGATGAGCAGTTCTTC.

The V and J genes are TRBV27 and TRBJ1-3; 7 positions agree with TRBD1. The CDR3 has 17 amino acids. Germline V gene data show CDR1 as MNHEY and CDR2 as SMNVEV (reference sequence). The J segment lost 0 bases and the V segment lost 0 bases, leaving 5 bases of the junction unmatched. The DNA of the CDR3 is TGTGCCAGCAGTTTATCGAGGACAGGAAACTCTGGAAACACCATATATTTT. Amino acid sequence: CASSLSRTGNSGNTIYF.

The count of this clone is one. This rearrangement joins TRBV7-8 to TRBJ1-4; tentative D call: TRBD1 (6 bases). Trimming removed 2 bases from V and 6 bases from J, with 13 bases in between. The CDR3 runs to 15 residues. From germline, CDR1 is SGHVS and CDR2 FQNEAQ. This CDR3 is CASSLNLGAYEKLFF. The DNA for the CDR3 is TGTGCCAGCAGCTTAAATCTGGGGGCGTATGAAAAACTGTTTTTT.

This clone has just a few counts. CDR3 residues: CASSSDQGNQETQYF. The CDR3 DNA follows: TGTGCCAGCAGTTCCGACCAGGGAAACCAAGAGACCCAGTACTTC. The chain recombines TRBV6-5 with TRBJ2-5; D might be TRBD1 (5 bases). V was pared by 4 bases and J by 0 bases, with 12 bases between. The CDR3 runs to 15 residues. Germline values: CDR1 MNHEY, CDR2 SVGAGI.

The V and J genes are TRBV7-2 and TRBJ1-3; 8 bases are a match to TRBD1. The ends lost 6 bases at V and 0 bases at J; junction bases unmatched: 4. The germline V gene has CDR1 SGHTA and CDR2 FQGNSA. The length of the CDR3 is 15 residues. The DNA for the CDR3 is TGTGCCAGCAGTCGTACAGGGGGCTCTGGAAACACCATATATTTT. The encoded protein is CASSRTGGSGNTIYF. Complete variable domain (other parts from reference TRBV7-2 and TRBJ1-3): GAGVSQSPSNKVTEKGKDVELRCDPISGHTALYWYRQSLGQGLEFLIYFQGNSAPDKSGLPSDRFSAERTGGSVSTLTIQRTQQEDSAVYLCASSRTGGSGNTIYFGEGSWLTVV.

The chain joins TRBV5-1 to TRBJ1-1; TRBD1 matches 9 bases. CDR3 size: 13 residues. V lost 4 bases to trimming and J lost 4 bases; unmatched junction nucleotides: 2. Germline-derived CDR1 and CDR2 are SGHRS and YFSETQ. The CDR3 DNA reads as TGCGCCAGCAGCCCGGACAGGGGCACTGAAGCTTTCTTT. This gives the protein CASSPDRGTEAFF.

This chain links TRBV9 with TRBJ2-3; perhaps TRBD2 as D (5 bases). The CDR3 totals 16 residues. Looked up from germline, CDR1 is SGDLS and CDR2 is YYNGEE. Trimming left V 0 bases short and J 0 bases short, with 11 bases between. The CDR3 here is CASSVAARASTDTQYF. CDR3 nucleotide sequence: TGTGCCAGCAGCGTAGCGGCGCGGGCTAGCACAGATACGCAGTATTTT.

This clone has just a few counts. The rearrangement links TRBV4-1 to TRBJ1-1; maybe TRBD1 (5 bases). The CDR3 consists of 15 residues. Germline V gene lookup returns CDR1 MGHRA and CDR2 YSYEKL. V was cut by 1 base and J by 2 bases, with 11 bases left in between. CDR3 coding DNA: TGCGCCAGCAGCCAAGCTGACAGAGAAAACACTGAAGCTTTCTTT. Amino acids: CASSQADRENTEAFF.

This chain uses TRBV6-5 with TRBJ1-1; no clear D gene. CDR3 length equals 13 residues. V lost 0 bases to trimming and J lost 8 bases, with 10 bases between them. The germline V gene has CDR1 MNHEY and CDR2 SVGAGI. The DNA of the CDR3 is TGTGCCAGCAGTTACTCGCGGGGTTTAGAAGCTTTCTTT. Protein: CASSYSRGLEAFF.

This clone was picked up a small number of times. This chain links TRBV29-1 with TRBJ2-2, with D perhaps matching TRBD2 (6 bases). Germline lookup yields CDR1 SQVTM and CDR2 ANQGSEA. This CDR3 spans 13 amino acids. Trimming pared 6 bases from V and 6 bases from J, leaving 14 bases between. The CDR3 region is CSVRGPGAGELFF. The DNA of the CDR3 is TGCAGCGTGCGGGGCCCTGGAGCCGGGGAGCTGTTTTTT.

The chain couples TRBV20-1 to TRBJ1-1; D gene ambiguous. Germline CDR1 and CDR2: DFQATT and SNEGSKA (reference sequence). V lost 2 bases and J lost 7, with 8 bases in between. CDR3 length equals 11 residues. The CDR3 loop reads CSARSSGEAFF. The CDR3 nucleotides are TGCAGTGCTAGATCAAGTGGTGAAGCTTTCTTT.

The chain links TRBV6-1 to TRBJ1-3, with a possible D match to TRBD1 (6 bases). V was shortened by 2 bases and J by 4 bases, with 21 bases between the two germline ends. The CDR3 spans 18 residues. Germline V lookup: CDR1 MNHNS, CDR2 SASEGT. The CDR3 region is CASSEWAGERLGGNTIYF. The CDR3 nucleotides are TGTGCCAGCAGTGAATGGGCAGGGGAGAGGTTGGGCGGAAACACCATATATTTT.

CDR3 amino acids: CASSPPASIRGEKLFF. The CDR3 region has the DNA TGTGCCAGCTCACCACCGGCCTCAATTAGGGGTGAAAAACTGTTTTTT. The chain combines TRBV18 with TRBJ1-4, with a tentative D call TRBD1 (5 bases). With 0 bases removed from V and 7 bases from J, the gap between germline ends came to 15 bases. Germline assignment: CDR1 KGHSH and CDR2 LQKENI. The CDR3 sequence is 16 residues long. Combining the CDR3 with reference TRBV18 and TRBJ1-4 gives the whole variable domain NAGVMQNPRHLVRRRGQEARLRCSPMKGHSHVYWYRQLPEEGLKFMVYLQKENIIDESGMPKERFSAEFPKEGPSILRIQQVVRGDSAAYFCASSPPASIRGEKLFFGSGTQLSVL.